This entry is about one T cell receptor beta chain. This sample stems from a study of control samples from healthy donors and cancer patients. The germline V gene encodes CDR1 MDHEN and CDR2 SYDVKM. CDR3 length: 14 residues. The V end was cut by 7 bases, the J end by 5 bases, with 16 bases between. Sequencing was performed with immunoSEQ multiplex PCR; in TCRdb, only in-frame clones are kept and a portion is missing. The data show about 98,000 clones, with approximately 78% seen just once and roughly 2% held by the top ten. V gene TRBV28 combines with J gene TRBJ2-3; possibly TRBD1 or TRBD2 for D (6 bases each). The clonotype originates from a man between 60 and 75 years old in good health. The source material was blood. The CDR3 DNA reads as TGTGCCAGCAACCTAGGGGGGCCCCTAGATACGCAGTATTTT. It codes for CASNLGGPLDTQYF.